This T cell receptor beta chain was identified during a study of CD8 T cells in Susac syndrome. The V and J ends lost 5 bases and 0 bases, in that order; junction bases with no gene match: 5. The CDR3 totals 15 residues. CDR1 SGHTA and CDR2 FQGTGA come from the germline V gene. With random hexamers, reverse transcription was performed on about 0.45 to 1 ug of RNA. TCRdb reprocessed the immunoSEQ multiplex PCR reads via MiXCR and lists one record per CDR3 protein. The sample records approximately 150,000 distinct CDR3 sequences, under 97% being singletons. The sequencing sample was made of CD4+ T cells from PBMCs. The TCR originated in a human donor with Susac syndrome. This chain connects TRBV7-3 to TRBJ2-7, with 9 bases identical to TRBD1. The CDR3 reads CASSAGTGNSYEQYF. CDR3 bases: TGTGCCAGCAGCGCCGGGACAGGGAACTCCTACGAGCAGTACTTC.